The source of this T cell receptor beta chain is a study of blood T cell repertoires in COVID-19. The overall study: PBMCs, B-cell-depleted T cells, or T cells provided the cDNA or gDNA that made up the material.

This CDR3 region has 18 residues. The germline CDR1 and CDR2 sequences are MDHEN and SYDVKM. The ends lost 7 bases at V and 0 bases at J; junction bases unmatched: 11. Original processing notes: Researchers report that nucleated cell counts were estimated from reference gene primer amplification. The table came from immunoSEQ multiplex PCR; TCRdb's copy has only in-frame clones and leaves some out. V and J calls plus clone size are reproduced from that table; the DNA served to infer D and trimming. The data contain 150,000 to 250,000 clones, about 80% of them singletons. The chain carries TRBV28 and TRBJ2-6; 8 bases fit TRBD2. Sequencing was carried out using peripheral blood. This receptor was taken from a human donor with acute or convalescent COVID-19. The donor label of this sample is uncertain. The CDR3 here is CASTPRREAHSGANVLTF. The CDR3 DNA reads as TGTGCCAGCACCCCCCGGCGGGAGGCCCACTCTGGGGCCAACGTCCTGACTTTC. The full variable domain, with the rest looked up from reference TRBV28 and TRBJ2-6, is DVKVTQSSRYLVKRTGEKVFLECVQDMDHENMFWYRQDPGLGLRLIYFSYDVKMKEKGDIPEGYSVSREKKERFSLILESASTNQTSMYLCASTPRREAHSGANVLTFGAGSRLTVL.